These 29 T cell receptor beta chains were sequenced from one sample in a study of blood T cell repertoires in COVID-19. Libraries were prepared by immunoSEQ multiplex PCR; TCRdb keeps only in-frame clonotypes and omits some of them. The data show 120,000 to 150,000 clones, approximately 80% seen once. Sequenced input: peripheral blood. These receptors originate from a middle-aged woman with active or convalescent COVID-19.

The CDR3 sequence: CASTTGGESTEAFF. CDR3 in DNA: TGTGCCAGCACTACAGGGGGGGAGAGCACTGAAGCTTTCTTT. The rearrangement uses TRBV13 and TRBJ1-1; 8 nucleotides agree with TRBD1. J lost 4 bases, V lost 7 bases, and 8 bases had no gene match. This CDR3 comprises 14 residues. From germline, CDR1 is PRHDT and CDR2 FYEKMQ (reference sequence). The variable domain in full, with the rest retrieved from reference TRBV13 and TRBJ1-1, is AAGVIQSPRHLIKEKRETATLKCYPIPRHDTVYWYQQGPGQDPQFLISFYEKMQSDKGSIPDRFSAQQFSDYHSELNMSSLELGDSALYFCASTTGGESTEAFFGQGTRLTVV.

This chain joins TRBV5-5 and TRBJ1-3, with D hard to call. This CDR3 spans 12 amino acids. CDR1 and CDR2 from the germline V gene are SGHKS and YYEKEE (reference sequence). V was pared by 4 bases and J by 3 bases, with 5 bases between. The CDR3: CASSPNGNTIYF. The CDR3 DNA is TGTGCCAGCAGCCCTAATGGAAACACCATATATTTT.

V and J are TRBV27 and TRBJ2-7, with 12 nucleotides matching TRBD1. CDR1 and CDR2 from the germline V gene are MNHEY and SMNVEV (reference sequence). V dropped 5 bases and J dropped 7; count of bases not matched to a gene: 6. The CDR3 is 14 amino acids. Here the CDR3 DNA reads TGTGCCAGCAGTCCGGGACAGGGGGCTCGAGAGCAGTACTTC. Residues: CASSPGQGAREQYF.

The chain has TRBV18 and TRBJ2-1; 11 bases align to TRBD1. This CDR3 is built from 15 residues. CDR1 is KGHSH and CDR2 is LQKENI in the germline V gene. Losses at the gene ends were 3 bases for V and 3 bases for J; bases not matched to a gene: 1. This CDR3 is CASSPGQGVYNEQFF. The CDR3 region has the DNA TGTGCCAGCTCACCGGGACAGGGGGTCTACAATGAGCAGTTCTTC.

The chain employs TRBV28 and TRBJ2-1, with 12 bases fitting TRBD2. This CDR3 spans 16 amino acids. The V gene end was trimmed by 4 bases and the J gene end by 8 bases; junction bases not matched to a gene: 9. CDR1 is MDHEN and CDR2 is SYDVKM in the germline V gene. The CDR3 reads CASSSLLAGGSDEQFF. CDR3 nucleotides: TGTGCCAGCAGTTCGCTACTAGCGGGGGGTTCTGATGAGCAGTTCTTC.

This chain joins TRBV9 and TRBJ2-4; maybe TRBD2 (5 bases). V lost 4 bases and J 0 bases, leaving 11 bases between the germline ends. In germline, CDR1 is SGDLS, CDR2 YYNGEE. The CDR3 runs to 15 residues. The CDR3 reads CASSLDGLAKNIQYF. CDR3 bases: TGTGCCAGCAGCTTGGACGGACTAGCCAAAAACATTCAGTACTTC.

The chain carries TRBV14 and TRBJ1-2; weak D call: TRBD1 (6 bases). Germline V gene lookup returns CDR1 SGHDN and CDR2 FVKESK. V lost 0 bases, J lost 2 bases, and 13 bases lay in between. The CDR3 covers 16 residues. The CDR3 reads CASSQDRNRANYGYTF. In DNA, the CDR3 is TGTGCCAGCAGCCAAGATCGGAACAGGGCGAACTATGGCTACACCTTC.

The chain links TRBV7-9 to TRBJ2-1, with D maybe TRBD2 (6 bases). Between the trimmed V and J ends, which lost 2 bases and 4 bases, there was a span of 12 bases. The CDR3 length is 15 residues. CDR1 and CDR2 (germline): SEHNR, FQNEAQ (reference sequence). Here the CDR3 reads CASSLRAGLYNEQFF. Here the CDR3 DNA reads TGTGCCAGCAGCTTACGGGCGGGGCTTTACAATGAGCAGTTCTTC.

V gene TRBV10-2 combines with J gene TRBJ1-1; 9 positions agree with TRBD1. The CDR3 runs 15 residues. Per the germline V gene, CDR1 is WSHSY and CDR2 is SAAADI. V dropped 6 bases and J dropped 5; count of bases not matched to a gene: 10. CDR3 bases: TGCGCCAGCAGCTCCACACAGGGGGCGAGGACTGAAGCTTTCTTT. It is translated as CASSSTQGARTEAFF.

The chain recombines TRBV7-2 with TRBJ1-6; 12 positions match TRBD1. The CDR3 totals 16 residues. Germline trimming cut 5 bases from V and 7 bases from J; bases unmatched to any gene: 6. The germline CDR1 and CDR2 sequences are SGHTA and FQGNSA. CDR3 coding DNA: TGTGCCAGCAGCCCCACGGGACAGGGGGCGAATTCACCCCTCCACTTT. Translated: CASSPTGQGANSPLHF.

The chain carries TRBV5-6 and TRBJ2-7, with 7 bases that match TRBD1. The CDR3 length is 14 residues. V gave up 4 bases and J gave up 5 bases; unmatched junction bases: 9. Per the germline V gene, CDR1 is SGHDT and CDR2 is YYEEEE. The DNA of the CDR3 is TGTGCCAGCAGCCCGAAGGGGGCGAAAAACGAGCAGTACTTC. Translated, it gives CASSPKGAKNEQYF.

The CDR3 here is CASTLGGARNTEAFF. The CDR3 nucleotides are TGTGCCAGCACCCTGGGGGGGGCGAGGAACACTGAAGCTTTCTTT. This sequence joins TRBV6-5 and TRBJ1-1; tentatively, D is TRBD1 (6 bases). Germline V lookup: CDR1 MNHEY, CDR2 SVGAGI. Between the trimmed V and J ends, which lost 7 bases and 1 base, there was a span of 16 bases. This CDR3 spans 15 amino acids.

This clone has a single count. The chain uses TRBV9 and TRBJ2-2; no clear D. The CDR3 is 16 amino acids. CDR1 SGDLS and CDR2 YYNGEE come from the germline V gene. V lost 0 bases, J lost 5 bases, and 14 bases lay in between. The CDR3 region has the DNA TGTGCCAGCAGCGTAGGTGTCCCGGGTTGGACCGGGGAGCTGTTTTTT. It is translated as CASSVGVPGWTGELFF.

This chain links TRBV18 with TRBJ2-7, with TRBD1 matching 10 bases. This CDR3 has 15 amino acids. Germline V gene lookup returns CDR1 KGHSH and CDR2 LQKENI. Germline trimming cut 3 bases from V and 2 bases from J; bases unmatched to any gene: 4. This chain's CDR3 is CASSPGQGRAYEQYF. The CDR3 DNA follows: TGTGCCAGCTCACCGGGACAGGGGCGAGCCTACGAGCAGTACTTC.

The rearrangement joins TRBV28 to TRBJ2-2; D remains ambiguous. CDR3 length: 15 amino acids. From germline, CDR1 is MDHEN and CDR2 SYDVKM. With 6 bases removed from V and 8 bases from J, the gap between germline ends came to 19 bases. CDR3 residues: CASSGPGRKRGELFF. The CDR3 DNA follows: TGTGCCAGCAGCGGCCCCGGTAGGAAGAGGGGGGAGCTGTTTTTT. The entire variable domain, with the rest obtained from reference TRBV28 and TRBJ2-2, is as follows: DVKVTQSSRYLVKRTGEKVFLECVQDMDHENMFWYRQDPGLGLRLIYFSYDVKMKEKGDIPEGYSVSREKKERFSLILESASTNQTSMYLCASSGPGRKRGELFFGEGSRLTVL.

This clone showed up just a few times. This rearrangement joins TRBV29-1 to TRBJ2-1, with 11 positions matching TRBD2. In germline, CDR1 is SQVTM, CDR2 ANQGSEA. Trimming removed 7 bases from V and 0 bases from J; junction bases left unmatched: 5. CDR3 size: 15 residues. CDR3 loop: CSAVAGGISYNEQFF. DNA for the CDR3: TGCAGCGCGGTAGCGGGGGGGATCTCCTACAATGAGCAGTTCTTC.

This chain connects TRBV6-1 to TRBJ1-5; tentatively, D is TRBD1 (6 bases). Per the germline V gene, CDR1 is MNHNS and CDR2 is SASEGT. CDR3 length: 15 amino acids. V lost 2 bases and J 3 bases, leaving 11 bases between the germline ends. CDR3: CASSEFRGNNQPQHF. CDR3 sequence (DNA): TGTGCCAGCAGTGAATTTAGGGGGAACAATCAGCCCCAGCATTTT.

CDR3 region: CASREDRRNYGYTF. In DNA, the CDR3 is TGTGCCAGTAGGGAGGACAGGCGGAACTATGGCTACACCTTC. This rearrangement joins TRBV19 to TRBJ1-2; the match to TRBD1 covers 7 bases. V was pared by 6 bases and J by 2 bases, with 6 bases of the junction left unmatched. Germline V gene lookup returns CDR1 LNHDA and CDR2 SQIVND (reference sequence). The CDR3 is 14 residues long. The whole variable domain, remainder taken from reference TRBV19 and TRBJ1-2, is DGGITQSPKYLFRKEGQNVTLSCEQNLNHDAMYWYRQDPGQGLRLIYYSQIVNDFQKGDIAEGYSVSREKKESFPLTVTSAQKNPTAFYLCASREDRRNYGYTFGSGTRLTVV.

This clone showed up just a few times. The CDR3 region is CASSPKTSIWGTDTQYF. The CDR3 coding sequence is TGTGCCAGCAGCCCGAAGACTAGCATCTGGGGCACAGATACGCAGTATTTT. This chain joins TRBV11-2 and TRBJ2-3; 7 bases are a match to TRBD2. J was trimmed by 1 base and V by 5 bases; bases with no gene match: 12. CDR1 SGHAT and CDR2 FQNNGV come from the germline V gene. CDR3 length: 17 amino acids.

This rearrangement joins TRBV28 to TRBJ1-2; 8 nucleotides align to TRBD1. CDR1 is MDHEN and CDR2 is SYDVKM in the germline V gene. The CDR3 has 16 amino acids. V lost 5 bases, J lost 6 bases, and 14 bases stayed unmatched. The CDR3 nucleotides are TGTGCCAGCAGTCCACACTCAGCATCACAGGGGGATGGCTACACCTTC. It specifies CASSPHSASQGDGYTF.

The J gene is TRBJ1-5, the V gene TRBV27; 8 nucleotides agree with TRBD1. The CDR3 runs 16 residues. Germline CDR1 is MNHEY and CDR2 is SMNVEV (reference sequence). J gave up 5 bases and V 5 bases, and 11 bases lay outside the gene matches. CDR3 in amino acids: CASSPSTGDKDQPQHF. The CDR3 nucleotides read TGTGCCAGCAGTCCGTCGACAGGGGATAAAGATCAGCCCCAGCATTTT.

The V call is TRBV30, the J call TRBJ1-5, with TRBD1 matching over 7 bases. The CDR3 is 14 residues long. Germline trimming cut 5 bases from V and 3 bases from J; bases unmatched to any gene: 7. Germline values: CDR1 GTSNPN, CDR2 SVGIG (reference sequence). The CDR3 sequence is CAWAQGKNNQPQHF. As DNA, the CDR3 is TGTGCCTGGGCACAGGGGAAGAACAATCAGCCCCAGCATTTT.

The genes are TRBV11-2 and TRBJ1-1; D might be TRBD1 (6 bases). The germline V gene has CDR1 SGHAT and CDR2 FQNNGV. V dropped 3 bases and J dropped 0 bases, with 14 bases sitting between them. The CDR3 has 16 amino acids. The CDR3 here is CASSLRGGIMNTEAFF. Written as DNA, the CDR3 is TGTGCCAGCAGCTTGAGGGGGGGAATCATGAACACTGAAGCTTTCTTT.

V usage is TRBV2 and J usage is TRBJ2-1; 9 bases are shared with TRBD2. The CDR3 is 16 amino acids. The germline V gene encodes CDR1 SNHLY and CDR2 FYNNEI. The J segment lost 6 bases and the V segment lost 10 bases, leaving 16 bases of the junction unmatched. CDR3 region: CATSGLAGAWSNEQFF. CDR3 nucleotide sequence: TGTGCCACCTCGGGTTTAGCGGGAGCGTGGAGCAATGAGCAGTTCTTC. The full variable domain, completed using reference TRBV2 and TRBJ2-1, is EPEVTQTPSHQVTQMGQEVILRCVPISNHLYFYWYRQILGQKVEFLVSFYNNEISEKSEIFDDQFSVERPDGSNFTLKIRSTKLEDSAMYFCATSGLAGAWSNEQFFGPGTRLTVL.

The rearrangement uses TRBV6-2 or TRBV6-3 and TRBJ2-1; TRBD1 aligns across 8 bases. CDR1 and CDR2 from the germline V gene are MNHEY and SVGEGT. The CDR3 is 17 amino acids. Losses at the gene ends were 0 bases for V and 6 bases for J; bases not matched to a gene: 10. The DNA for the CDR3 is TGTGCCAGCAGTTACTCGATGGTACAAACAGGGGGCAATGAGCAGTTCTTC. This gives the protein CASSYSMVQTGGNEQFF.

This chain joins TRBV7-2 and TRBJ2-1; no clear D. Germline-derived CDR1 and CDR2 are SGHTA and FQGNSA. V was clipped by 2 bases and J by 6 bases, with 8 bases between them. The CDR3 runs 13 residues. For the CDR3, the DNA is TGTGCCAGCAGCTTATTGAGGATCAATGAGCAGTTCTTC. As protein: CASSLLRINEQFF.

J is TRBJ1-2 and V is TRBV7-2, with 9 bases fitting TRBD1. V lost 5 bases and J lost 0; bases outside the gene matches: 4. CDR3 length: 15 residues. Germline loops: CDR1 SGHTA, CDR2 FQGNSA. This chain's CDR3 is CASSPRQGANYGYTF. As DNA, the CDR3 is TGTGCCAGCAGCCCCAGACAGGGGGCTAACTATGGCTACACCTTC.

J is TRBJ2-5 and V is TRBV18; D gene uncertain. The V gene's germline CDR1 is KGHSH and CDR2 LQKENI. Trimming left V 5 bases short and J 5 bases short, with 12 bases between. The CDR3 extends over 13 amino acids. For the CDR3, the DNA is TGTGCCAGCTCATTAGGAGCTGGGGAGACCCAGTACTTC. Encoded protein: CASSLGAGETQYF.

In this sample, this clone turned up a few times. V is TRBV29-1 and J is TRBJ1-4; D ambiguous. From germline, CDR1 is SQVTM and CDR2 ANQGSEA. Deletions cut 4 bases from V and 1 base from J, with 4 bases between. This CDR3 spans 12 amino acids. The CDR3 region has the DNA TGCAGCGTTGTTCTAACTAATGAAAAACTGTTTTTT. Translation: CSVVLTNEKLFF.